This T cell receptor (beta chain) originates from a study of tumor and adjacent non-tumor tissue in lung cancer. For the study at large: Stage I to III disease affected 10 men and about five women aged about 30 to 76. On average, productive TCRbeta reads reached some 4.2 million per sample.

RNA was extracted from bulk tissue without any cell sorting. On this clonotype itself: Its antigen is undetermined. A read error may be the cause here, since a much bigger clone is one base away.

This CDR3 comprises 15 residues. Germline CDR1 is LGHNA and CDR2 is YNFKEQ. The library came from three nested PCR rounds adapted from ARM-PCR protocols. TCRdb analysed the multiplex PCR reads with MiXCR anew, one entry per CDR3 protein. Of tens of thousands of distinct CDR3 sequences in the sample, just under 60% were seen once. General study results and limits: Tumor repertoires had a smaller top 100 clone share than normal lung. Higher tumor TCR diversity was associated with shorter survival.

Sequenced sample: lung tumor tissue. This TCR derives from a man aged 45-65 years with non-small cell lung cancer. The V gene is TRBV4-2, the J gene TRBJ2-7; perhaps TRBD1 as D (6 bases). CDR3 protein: CASSQDASRGYERYF. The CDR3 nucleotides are TGTGCCAGCAGCCAAGATGCTAGCAGGGGCTACGAGCGGTACTTC.